The sequence of this TCR beta chain was determined in a study of blood T cell repertoires in COVID-19 (dated by TCRdb to about 2020). Concerning the study at large: Collaborator samples came from the United States, Italy and Spain and covered acute and convalescent phases of COVID-19. Where HLA class I and class II types were available, the types were taken from metadata supplied by the sample provider, not from assay-based typing. The material from the prospective study consisted of cDNA or gDNA derived from T cells, B-cell-depleted T cells, or PBMCs. A de-identified subject ID, COVID-19 status, age in years and sex were almost always included in the sample metadata. A freely available public database, intended as a resource for researchers studying the immune response to SARS-CoV-2, is where the repertoires were released. The dataset comprised deeply sampled blood TCRbeta repertoires from subjects exposed to, actively infected with, or recovered from COVID-19. The samples were drawn from two sources: the first 160 participants of the ongoing ImmuneRACE study, and over 1,000 subjects contributed by 6 global collaborators. The research as a whole found: The quantity of clinical and demographic metadata differed by source and by participant and was supplied without curation.

The CDR3, from cysteine to phenylalanine, totals 12 residues. Of all the DNA, just the CDR3 is kept, 36 bases in frame from base 1. The germline V gene (reference sequence) yields SGHAT for CDR1 and FQDESV for CDR2. V is reduced by 4 bases and J by 5 bases, leaving a spacing of 8 bases between them. TCRbeta CDR3 regions were amplified from genomic DNA using the immunoSEQ Assay, a bias-controlled multiplex PCR. The paper's data handling went like this. Within the assay, amplification of reference gene primers was used to estimate how many nucleated cells each sample contained. Sequence reads were collapsed and filtered to measure the absolute abundance of every unique TCRbeta CDR3 rearrangement. Productive Simpson clonality was computed per sample as the square root of Simpson's diversity index over productive rearrangements. As stored in TCRdb, this immuneACCESS dataset retains in-frame rearrangements with V and J assigned. A fraction of the clones does not appear; measured against another copy, unresolved V genes explain less than half of the discrepancy, and the remainder lacks a known reason. Clone size and the V and J calls come from that table; the DNA yielded D and trimming. This sample lists 200,000 to 250,000 clones; around 90% were detected once. 1.5% of the sample goes to the ten largest clones.

Each collaborating institution followed its own protocols to collect whole blood in K2EDTA tubes. For TCRbeta analysis, collaborators shipped samples in one of three forms: frozen whole blood, isolated PBMCs, or DNA extracted from either of those sample types. To note about this clone: Its antigen is unknown. Base qualities were left out, and no much larger clone turns up one base away.

This sequence was found in a man younger than 35 with active or convalescent COVID-19. The sample was peripheral blood. Recombination connected TRBV11-1 to TRBJ2-5; 6 matching bases give a weak D call of TRBD2. The CDR3 is CASSWRGETQYF. The DNA is as follows: TGTGCCAGCAGCTGGAGGGGCGAGACCCAGTACTTC.